This TCR beta chain originates from a study of cytotoxic CD8 clonotypes in ibrutinib-treated CLL. After removal of 4 bases from V and 7 bases from J, the junction contained 13 bases not matched to a gene. The CDR3 loop spans 16 amino acids. Per germline, CDR1 SGHVS and CDR2 FQNEAQ. This clone has more than one count but fewer than ten. Profiling relied on immunoSEQ multiplex PCR, and the TCRdb table lists in-frame clones only, not all of them. The table lists about 45,000 clones, approximately 65% of them singletons. The chain is built from TRBV7-8 and TRBJ2-1; TRBD2 agrees at 7 bases. The starting material was PBMCs, obtained after 24 months of ibrutinib treatment. This receptor was taken from a human donor with chronic lymphocytic leukemia. CDR3 DNA sequence: TGTGCCAGCAGCTCCCTGACTAGCTGGATGGGGAATGAGCAGTTCTTC. Translating gives CASSSLTSWMGNEQFF. Full variable domain (rest looked up from reference TRBV7-8 and TRBJ2-1): GAGVSQSPRYKVAKRGQDVALRCDPISGHVSLFWYQQALGQGPEFLTYFQNEAQLDKSGLPSDRFFAERPEGSVSTLKIQRTQQEDSAVYLCASSSLTSWMGNEQFFGPGTRLTVL.